Listed here are 28 T cell receptor beta chains from one sample, sequenced in a study of post-analysis software for immune sequencing data. Study-wide results and limits: TRBV5-6, TRBV5-1 and TRBV20-1 belonged to a set of roughly 5 TRBV segments that were more frequent in patients than controls.

These receptors are not linked to any known antigen. Tagging with unique molecular identifiers was a feature of the TCR beta cDNA libraries. In TCRdb, the PCR reads were re-called with MiXCR into one record per CDR3 protein. The profile shows hundreds of thousands of distinct CDR3 sequences, 55% to 70% of them singletons. Sequencing was done on a sample of blood. These receptors were obtained from a girl aged 2-10 years with multiple sclerosis.

The chain couples TRBV24-1 to TRBJ2-6; maybe TRBD1 (6 bases). The V gene lost 4 bases and the J gene lost 4 bases, with 13 bases spanning the gap. The CDR3 covers 16 residues. CDR1 KGHDR and CDR2 SFDVKD come from the germline V gene. The CDR3 loop is CATSDPQGSGANVLTF. DNA of the CDR3: TGTGCCACCAGTGACCCACAGGGATCCGGGGCCAACGTCCTGACTTTC.

The chain carries TRBV29-1 and TRBJ2-7, with D possibly TRBD1 on 6 matching bases. Germline V gene lookup returns CDR1 SQVTM and CDR2 ANQGSEA. With 4 bases removed from V and 0 bases from J, the gap between germline ends came to 7 bases. The CDR3 has 12 residues. CDR3 amino acids: CSVGGGSYEQYF. The CDR3, as DNA: TGCAGCGTTGGAGGGGGCTCCTACGAGCAGTACTTC.

CDR3 loop: CSVTVYNQQFF. The CDR3 coding sequence is TGCAGCGTTACGGTTTATAACCAGCAGTTCTTC. This rearrangement joins TRBV29-1 to TRBJ2-1; D gene ambiguous. Deletions cut 5 bases from V and 11 bases from J, with 13 bases between. This CDR3 is built from 11 residues. CDR1 is SQVTM and CDR2 is ANQGSEA in the germline V gene.

The chain combines TRBV7-9 with TRBJ2-7; 7 bases align to TRBD2. With the DNA end fitting TRBJ2-5 better, the J assignment may be wrong. The CDR3 has 15 residues. Germline V gene data show CDR1 as SEHNR and CDR2 as FQNEAQ (reference sequence). The CDR3, as DNA: TGTGCCAGCAGCCAAACGGCGGGAGTAAGAGAGACCCAGTACTTC. Protein: CASSQTAGVRETQYF.

This chain uses TRBV9 with TRBJ2-1; a possible D gene is TRBD1 (8 bases). This CDR3 is 13 amino acids long. CDR1 and CDR2 (germline): SGDLS, YYNGEE. Between the trimmed V and J ends, which lost 4 bases and 8 bases, there was a span of 13 bases. CDR3 sequence (DNA): TGTGCCAGCAGCACAACAGGGGGGGATGAGCAGTTCTTC. Translated: CASSTTGGDEQFF.

This clonotype came up a few times. The rearrangement uses TRBV5-6 and TRBJ2-4; 10 bases line up with TRBD2. The CDR3 contains 17 residues. Per germline, CDR1 SGHDT and CDR2 YYEEEE. V trimming: 0 bases; J trimming: 7 bases; junction bases outside the gene matches: 10. The CDR3 region has the DNA TGTGCCAGCAGCTTGGCTAAAGAGCGGGGGGGATGGAACATTCAGTACTTC. Translating gives CASSLAKERGGWNIQYF.

This chain connects TRBV28 to TRBJ2-5; 8 nucleotides line up with TRBD1. The CDR3 is made up of 15 amino acids. V lost 4 bases to trimming and J lost 4 bases; unmatched junction nucleotides: 8. The V gene's germline CDR1 is MDHEN and CDR2 SYDVKM. The CDR3 spells CASSSLHRGRETQYF. CDR3 sequence (DNA): TGTGCCAGCAGTTCCCTCCACAGGGGGAGAGAGACCCAGTACTTC.

The J gene is TRBJ2-3, the V gene TRBV20-1, with a weak D call TRBD1 (6 bases). In germline, CDR1 is DFQATT, CDR2 SNEGSKA (reference sequence). There are 16 residues in the CDR3. The V end was cut by 5 bases, the J end by 9 bases, with 27 bases between. The CDR3 nucleotides are TGCAGTGCTTGGCAACTCCCAGGGGAAGGCACTGGGACGCAGTATTTT. This sequence encodes CSAWQLPGEGTGTQYF.

This clonotype appeared a few times. V is TRBV18 and J is TRBJ2-5; TRBD1 matches at 9 bases. Per the germline V gene, CDR1 is KGHSH and CDR2 is LQKENI. The junction had 8 bases not matched to a gene; V was cut back by 4 bases and J by 2 bases. The CDR3 consists of 16 residues. Here the CDR3 reads CASSLSWTGEQETQYF. The CDR3 DNA follows: TGTGCCAGCTCACTTTCTTGGACAGGGGAGCAAGAGACCCAGTACTTC.

Concerning this clonotype itself: A much larger clone lies a single base off, so this may be a read error. The chain links TRBV19 to TRBJ2-1, with D possibly matching TRBD2 (6 bases). Trimming removed 3 bases from V and 3 bases from J, with 15 bases in between. Germline lookup yields CDR1 LNHDA and CDR2 SQIVND (reference sequence). This CDR3 has 16 residues. The CDR3 protein is CASSMPHGGYYNEQFF. CDR3 DNA: TGTGCCAGTAGTATGCCCCATGGAGGGTACTACAATGAGCAGTTCTTC.

This clonotype came up a few times. In DNA form, the CDR3 reads TGTGCCAGCAGCCGAAGCGACAGGAACACTGAAGCTTTCTTT. This sequence encodes CASSRSDRNTEAFF. The chain employs TRBV3-1 and TRBJ1-1; D perhaps matches TRBD1 (5 bases). Germline values: CDR1 LGHDT, CDR2 YNNKEL (reference sequence). V was pared by 4 bases and J by 1 base, with 10 bases between. The CDR3 is made up of 14 amino acids.

This clonotype was counted only a few times. This chain connects TRBV11-3 to TRBJ2-1; weak D call: TRBD2 (6 bases). Trimming pared 1 base from V and 7 bases from J, leaving 17 bases between. Looked up from germline, CDR1 is SGHNT and CDR2 is YENEEA. The CDR3 contains 16 residues. The CDR3 DNA is TGTGCCAGCAGCTTAGTGGGCGCCGGGGGAGCGAATGAGCAGTTCTTC. Translation: CASSLVGAGGANEQFF.

The V and J genes are TRBV5-5 and TRBJ1-5; D is unresolved. V shed 4 bases and J shed 6 bases, with 11 bases lying between them. Per the germline V gene, CDR1 is SGHKS and CDR2 is YYEKEE (reference sequence). CDR3 size: 13 residues. CDR3 residues: CASSPHGVQPQHF. In DNA, the CDR3 is TGTGCCAGCAGCCCCCACGGGGTTCAGCCCCAGCATTTT.

The chain links TRBV5-1 to TRBJ2-5; perhaps TRBD1 as D (5 bases). Trimming removed 4 bases at V and 0 bases at J, with 16 bases between. This CDR3 is built from 16 residues. CDR1 and CDR2 from the germline V gene are SGHRS and YFSETQ. The CDR3 protein is CASSLAMDTNQETQYF. CDR3 coding DNA: TGCGCCAGCAGCCTTGCGATGGACACTAACCAAGAGACCCAGTACTTC.

The CDR3 is CSARPVEGAHITDTQYF. CDR3 nucleotides: TGCAGTGCTAGACCTGTGGAGGGAGCCCACATCACAGATACGCAGTATTTT. This chain connects TRBV20-1 to TRBJ2-3, with D tentatively TRBD2 (6 bases). Germline CDR1 and CDR2: DFQATT and SNEGSKA (reference sequence). Trimming shortened V by 2 bases and J by 2 bases, and 20 bases separated the two germline ends. The CDR3 covers 17 residues.

The rearrangement joins TRBV5-1 to TRBJ2-5; D unresolved. CDR3 length: 15 residues. Trimming removed 0 bases at V and 2 bases at J, with 11 bases between. CDR1 is SGHRS and CDR2 is YFSETQ in the germline V gene. Here the CDR3 DNA reads TGCGCCAGCAGCTTGGGACTTTTGGGGCAAGAGACCCAGTACTTC. It yields the protein CASSLGLLGQETQYF.

V is TRBV25-1 and J is TRBJ1-1; TRBD1 is a possible D gene (5 bases). The CDR3 contains 11 residues. The ends were cut back, 3 bases at V and 8 bases at J, with 7 bases in the middle. CDR1 is MGHDK and CDR2 is SYGVNS in the germline V gene. CDR3 region: CASSERTEAFF. DNA for the CDR3: TGTGCCAGCAGTGAGCGGACAGAAGCTTTCTTT.

This chain joins TRBV4-1 and TRBJ2-1; 9 bases match TRBD2. With 2 bases clipped from V and 5 bases from J, the junction kept 1 base outside the gene matches. This CDR3 has 14 amino acids. The germline V gene has CDR1 MGHRA and CDR2 YSYEKL. CDR3 protein: CASSQLAGHNEQFF. CDR3 DNA sequence: TGCGCCAGCAGCCAACTAGCGGGGCACAATGAGCAGTTCTTC.

V usage is TRBV20-1 and J usage is TRBJ2-1; tentatively, D is TRBD1 (5 bases). The DNA end favors TRBJ2-7, so the J call may be wrong. Germline V gene data show CDR1 as DFQATT and CDR2 as SNEGSKA (reference sequence). The CDR3 is 13 amino acids. The CDR3 spells CSARDQQGREQYF. The CDR3 bases are TGCAGTGCTAGAGATCAGCAGGGCCGAGAGCAGTACTTC.

J is TRBJ1-6 and V is TRBV3-1; D is unclear. Germline CDR1 LGHDT, CDR2 YNNKEL (reference sequence). The CDR3 covers 12 residues. This chain's CDR3 is CAAGNFNSPLHF. The CDR3 DNA sequence: TGTGCGGCAGGCAATTTTAATTCACCCCTCCACTTT.

J is TRBJ2-5 and V is TRBV7-2, with D perhaps TRBD1 (6 bases). The germline CDR1 and CDR2 sequences are SGHTA and FQGNSA. This CDR3 spans 16 amino acids. V was pared by 3 bases and J by 1 base, with 15 bases between. The CDR3 is CASSFRETGLQETQYF. The CDR3 coding sequence is TGTGCCAGCAGCTTTCGCGAGACAGGTCTCCAAGAGACCCAGTACTTC.

The chain employs TRBV3-1 and TRBJ2-1; D not resolved. The CDR3 contains 11 residues. The V gene's germline CDR1 is LGHDT and CDR2 YNNKEL (reference sequence). V gave up 3 bases and J gave up 9 bases, with 6 bases separating them. CDR3 protein: CASSQAGEQFF. The CDR3 region has the DNA TGTGCCAGCAGCCAGGCTGGTGAGCAGTTCTTC.

J is TRBJ2-5 and V is TRBV5-1, with 7 bases lining up with TRBD2. J gave up 9 bases and V 3 bases, and 2 bases lay outside the gene matches. This CDR3 spans 11 amino acids. Germline V gene data show CDR1 as SGHRS and CDR2 as YFSETQ. The CDR3 here is CASSSGLPQYF. Here the CDR3 DNA reads TGCGCCAGCAGCTCGGGACTACCCCAGTACTTC.

The rearrangement joins TRBV18 to TRBJ2-5; TRBD1 is a possible D gene (5 bases). This CDR3 has 13 amino acids. Germline V gene lookup returns CDR1 KGHSH and CDR2 LQKENI. Deletions cut 6 bases from V and 0 bases from J, with 8 bases between. CDR3 protein: CASSDSNQETQYF. CDR3 nucleotides: TGTGCCAGCTCCGACAGTAACCAAGAGACCCAGTACTTC. The complete variable domain, with remaining parts taken from reference TRBV18 and TRBJ2-5, reads NAGVMQNPRHLVRRRGQEARLRCSPMKGHSHVYWYRQLPEEGLKFMVYLQKENIIDESGMPKERFSAEFPKEGPSILRIQQVVRGDSAAYFCASSDSNQETQYFGPGTRLLVL.

Regarding this clonotype: Its ends do not fully match the called genes, so a read error is possible. The J gene is TRBJ2-3, the V gene TRBV20-1; 8 nucleotides align to TRBD1. Germline CDR1 is DFQATT and CDR2 is SNEGSKA (reference sequence). The CDR3 spans 14 residues. CDR3 nucleotides: TGCAATGCTAGAGCAGGGGGCGTCACAGATACGCAGTATTTT. Residues: CNARAGGVTDTQYF.

The V gene is TRBV2, the J gene TRBJ2-5, with D possibly being TRBD1 (6 bases). V was shortened by 6 bases and J by 2 bases, with 28 bases between the two germline ends. This CDR3 contains 19 residues. Germline CDR1 reads SNHLY; CDR2 reads FYNNEI. The DNA for the CDR3 is TGTGCCAGCAGGAGACTTACTCAGGGGCCAAGTTACGCACAAGAGACCCAGTACTTC. Translated: CASRRLTQGPSYAQETQYF.

The chain has TRBV12-3 or TRBV12-4 and TRBJ2-1; weak D call: TRBD2 (7 bases). The CDR3 spans 14 residues. The V gene lost 6 bases and the J gene lost 12 bases, with 21 bases spanning the gap. This CDR3 is CASSVNRGANLQFF. The CDR3 DNA reads as TGTGCCAGCAGCGTGAATCGGGGGGCCAATTTGCAGTTCTTC.

V and J are TRBV9 and TRBJ2-1; D uncertain. Germline CDR1 is SGDLS and CDR2 is YYNGEE. V lost 0 bases to trimming and J lost 7 bases, with 8 bases between them. This CDR3 is built from 13 residues. The CDR3 nucleotides read TGTGCCAGCAGCGTAGAGGTGAGGAATGAGCAGTTCTTC. This codes for CASSVEVRNEQFF.